This section outlines one TCR beta chain sequence together with its context. The antigen remains undetermined. The CDR3 length is 13 residues. Germline assignment: CDR1 DFQATT and CDR2 SNEGSKA (reference sequence). J was trimmed by 3 bases and V by 5 bases; bases with no gene match: 6. The data stem from a study of CD8 T cells in ankylosing spondylitis. Study-wide results and caveats: In ankylosing spondylitis blood, a motif of several highly homologous TCR beta variants appeared characteristic. According to the report, clones linked to the disease were significantly enriched in matched synovial fluid samples taken from ankylosing spondylitis patients. Disease-linked clones had a CD8+ phenotype and relatively low frequency in peripheral blood. Certain motif variants had earlier appeared in reactive arthritis synovial fluid and blood.

Using quantitative 5'-RACE with molecular barcodes, the authors made TCR beta libraries. Each CDR3 protein gets one entry after TCRdb re-called the 5' RACE reads with MiXCR. The sample records about 700,000 distinct CDR3 sequences, roughly 19% being singletons. The sequence was collected from a male donor with ankylosing spondylitis. The sequencing sample was made of blood, either unsorted or a sorted T cell fraction (not recorded which). The gene calls are TRBV20-1 and TRBJ1-1; TRBD1 matches 7 bases. In DNA, the CDR3 is TGCAGTGCTGTCCACAGGGGTGACACTGAAGCTTTCTTT. Residues: CSAVHRGDTEAFF.